These T cell receptor beta chains were read from a single sample in a study of blood T cells in healthy people across ages. TCRdb reanalysed the 5' RACE reads using MiXCR and keeps one entry per CDR3 protein. This sample has some 1.4 million distinct CDR3 sequences; 42% occur once, and the top ten carry less than 8%. What was sequenced was blood. All receptors come from a woman aged 18-29 years in good health. CDR3s leave out the opening cysteine and the closing phenylalanine or tryptophan.

V gene	CDR3 protein
TRBV21-1	ASSKLPGLAGGTYEQY
TRBV7-9	ASTGSGSLYEQY
TRBV12-3/TRBV12-4	ASSLSGTGTSNEKLF
TRBV28	ASSLVQPGYEQY
TRBV5-1	ASSLSSGGWQETQY
TRBV6-1	ASSEGQSSNQPQH
TRBV7-8	ASSSAGTLTYEQY
TRBV5-1	ASSLVGTGRYNEQY
TRBV6-5	ASSYGGGNQPQH
TRBV5-5	ASSRDRRGEQY
TRBV6-5	ASSYSSTGSYVKLF
TRBV5-1	ASSWGEDGDEQF
TRBV7-2	ASSLEQKETQY
TRBV5-6	ASSWGVSEQY
TRBV20-1	SARERLDSYNEQF
TRBV15	ATTRGAGNEQF
TRBV20-1	SARDGGLSVKAQY
TRBV9	ASVKTGHLYGYT
TRBV11-2	ASSLAPGLGETQY
TRBV6-1	ASTKGTSGPVLAKNIQY